The 7 T cell receptor beta chains in this list originate from one sample, sequenced in a study of control samples from healthy donors and cancer patients. The method was immunoSEQ multiplex PCR; TCRdb's version includes in-frame clones alone and lacks a portion of them. Of under 150,000 clones listed, 93% were seen once; the top ten hold 1.5% to 2%. The sequencing sample was made of PBMCs. The receptors here all came from a middle-aged man with head and neck cancer.

The V gene is TRBV7-2, the J gene TRBJ1-2, with unresolved D. CDR1 is SGHTA, CDR2 FQGNSA, per germline. Trimming left V 3 bases short and J 8 bases short, with 16 bases between. This CDR3 comprises 14 residues. CDR3 DNA: TGTGCCAGCAGCTTCGAAACGAGGCTGAGGGGCTACACCTTC. Translation gives CASSFETRLRGYTF.

The chain employs TRBV6-6 and TRBJ1-4; D unresolved. V lost 6 bases to trimming and J lost 7 bases, with 9 bases between them. Looked up from germline, CDR1 is MNHNY and CDR2 is SVGAGI (reference sequence). The CDR3 extends over 12 amino acids. The CDR3 loop is CASRRNGEKLFF. CDR3 in DNA: TGTGCCAGCAGGCGGAATGGTGAAAAACTGTTTTTT.

This chain connects TRBV4-2 to TRBJ2-2, with D hard to call. The V and J ends lost 3 bases and 7 bases respectively, with 18 bases between them. The CDR3 covers 16 residues. Per the germline V gene, CDR1 is LGHNA and CDR2 is YNFKEQ. The chain's CDR3 is CASSQARASWGGELFF. Written as DNA, the CDR3 is TGTGCCAGCAGCCAGGCCCGGGCCTCCTGGGGCGGGGAGCTGTTTTTT.

The chain combines TRBV4-2 with TRBJ2-3; D is uncertain. Germline loops: CDR1 LGHNA, CDR2 YNFKEQ. V lost 0 bases and J lost 4, with 5 bases in between. The CDR3 extends over 13 amino acids. The CDR3 coding sequence is TGTGCCAGCAGCCAAGAGGTCGCAGATACGCAGTATTTT. Translation gives CASSQEVADTQYF.

The V gene is TRBV9, the J gene TRBJ2-2; 7 bases are a match to TRBD1. The CDR3 is 14 amino acids. Looked up from germline, CDR1 is SGDLS and CDR2 is YYNGEE. V lost 7 bases to trimming and J lost 5 bases; unmatched junction nucleotides: 8. The CDR3 DNA reads as TGTGCCAGCGCCCGGGACAGAAGTACCGGGGAGCTGTTTTTT. This sequence encodes CASARDRSTGELFF.

This clone was picked up one time. The chain employs TRBV9 and TRBJ1-2; no reliable D call. The CDR3 runs 15 residues. Trimming pared 0 bases from V and 8 bases from J, leaving 17 bases between. Germline V gives CDR1 SGDLS, CDR2 YYNGEE. The CDR3 region is CASSVGGSVSRGYTF. In DNA form, the CDR3 reads TGTGCCAGCAGCGTAGGAGGTAGTGTCTCCCGAGGCTACACCTTC.

This rearrangement joins TRBV19 to TRBJ1-2; 9 nucleotides agree with TRBD1. Germline CDR1 is LNHDA and CDR2 is SQIVND (reference sequence). The CDR3 length is 15 residues. Losses at the gene ends were 5 bases for V and 5 bases for J; bases not matched to a gene: 9. The CDR3 DNA sequence: TGTGCCAGTAGTCCTCTTGGGACAGGGACTTATGGCTACACCTTC. Translation gives CASSPLGTGTYGYTF.